This T cell receptor (beta chain) appears in the sequencing data of a study of CD8 T cells in ankylosing spondylitis. Study observations and caveats: There was a TCR beta motif, made of several highly homologous variants, that appeared characteristic of ankylosing spondylitis blood. Within peripheral blood, clones linked to disease were CD8+ and relatively rare.

MiXCR, run by TCRdb on the 5' RACE reads, gives a single entry per CDR3 protein. The sample lists nearly 350,000 distinct CDR3 sequences, about 15% occurring once. CDR3 length: 14 residues. V lost 3 bases to trimming and J lost 5 bases; unmatched junction nucleotides: 7. From germline, CDR1 is DFQATT and CDR2 SNEGSKA (reference sequence). This clonotype occurred many times. The antigen is not known. The receptor's source is a male donor with ankylosing spondylitis or in good health (not recorded which). V is TRBV20-1 and J is TRBJ2-1; 7 nucleotides align to TRBD2. Specimen: blood, either unsorted or a sorted T cell fraction (not recorded which). This chain's CDR3 is CSASGLGGNNEQFF. The CDR3 DNA follows: TGCAGTGCTAGTGGACTAGGTGGGAACAATGAGCAGTTCTTC.